This T cell receptor (beta chain) was observed in a study of blood T cells in healthy people across ages. Next came a second PCR, run for about 6 to 12 cycles, which used a sample-barcoded 5' primer along with a J-beta primer mix. TCRdb re-called the 5' RACE reads through MiXCR, storing one row per CDR3 protein. The sample has roughly 1.7 million distinct CDR3 sequences, about 32% seen once; the top ten hold around 10%. V was trimmed by 0 bases and J by 7 bases, leaving 16 bases between them. The CDR3 totals 15 residues. Germline CDR1 is SGHAT and CDR2 is FQNNGV. The sample, approximately 10 milliliters of peripheral blood, was drawn from each donor. Each sample provided at least 5 micrograms of extracted total RNA.

This clonotype originated in a woman in her twenties or thirties in good health. The chain couples TRBV11-2 to TRBJ2-7; tentative D call: TRBD2 (6 bases). Sequencing input: blood. This CDR3 is CASSLDTGAMWEQYF. CDR3 DNA sequence: TGTGCCAGCAGCTTAGATACGGGAGCCATGTGGGAGCAGTACTTC. The full variable domain, completed using reference TRBV11-2 and TRBJ2-7, is EAGVAQSPRYKIIEKRQSVAFWCNPISGHATLYWYQQILGQGPKLLIQFQNNGVVDDSQLPKDRFSAERLKGVDSTLKIQPAKLEDSAVYLCASSLDTGAMWEQYFGPGTRLTVT.